This T cell receptor (beta chain) was found in a study of T cell responses to AZD1222 COVID-19 vaccine. TCRdb keeps only in-frame clones here, not all; method: immunoSEQ multiplex PCR. The sample yields 95,000 to 150,000 clones, roughly nine tenths seen once. The specimen comprised peripheral blood, sampled on day 0 of AZD1222 vaccination. The clonotype comes from an adult in good health.

DNA for the CDR3: TGTGCCAGCCGAGATACAGGGTCTGGTTGGAATGAGCAGTTCTTC. Translating it yields CASRDTGSGWNEQFF. The chain employs TRBV9 and TRBJ2-1; TRBD1 is a possible D gene (6 bases). The CDR3 totals 15 residues. Looked up from germline, CDR1 is SGDLS and CDR2 is YYNGEE. V was cut by 7 bases and J by 7 bases, with 21 bases left in between.